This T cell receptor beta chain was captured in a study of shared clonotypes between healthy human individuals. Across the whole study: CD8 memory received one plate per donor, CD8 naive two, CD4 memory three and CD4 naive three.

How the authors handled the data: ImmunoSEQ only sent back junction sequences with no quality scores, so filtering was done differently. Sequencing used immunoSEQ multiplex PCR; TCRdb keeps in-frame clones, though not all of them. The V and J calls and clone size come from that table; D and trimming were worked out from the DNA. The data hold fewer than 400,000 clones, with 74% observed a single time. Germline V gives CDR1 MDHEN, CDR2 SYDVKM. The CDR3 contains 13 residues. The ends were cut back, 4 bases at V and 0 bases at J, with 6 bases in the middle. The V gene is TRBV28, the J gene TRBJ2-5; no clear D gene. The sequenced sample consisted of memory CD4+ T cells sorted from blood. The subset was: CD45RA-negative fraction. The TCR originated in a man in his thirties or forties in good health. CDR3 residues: CASSYRYQETQYF. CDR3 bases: TGTGCCAGCAGTTACAGATACCAAGAGACCCAGTACTTC.